This T cell receptor (beta chain) originates from a study of blood T cells in healthy people across ages. The germline CDR1 and CDR2 sequences are MNHEY and SVGAGI. Trimming cost V 6 bases and J 10 bases, with 16 bases left between them. The CDR3 has 13 amino acids. This clonotype was seen repeatedly, ten times or more. A second 7 to 11 cycle PCR used barcoded and J-beta primers. Each CDR3 protein is one row after TCRdb ran MiXCR on the 5' RACE reads. This table has about 600,000 distinct CDR3 sequences, roughly 48% appearing once. Investigators took about 10 milliliters of peripheral blood from every donor.

This clonotype originated in a man aged 80 or over in good health. The rearrangement joins TRBV6-5 to TRBJ2-1; maybe TRBD1 (6 bases). Sample: blood. In nucleotides, the CDR3 is TGTGCCAGCAGGAGGGACAAAAGTTACGAGCAGTTCTTC. This encodes CASRRDKSYEQFF.